This T cell receptor (beta chain) is from a study of blood T cell repertoires in COVID-19 (dated by TCRdb to 2019 to 2021). Looking at the study overall: Collaborator samples came from the United States, Italy and Spain and covered acute and convalescent phases of COVID-19. The material from the prospective study consisted of cDNA or gDNA derived from T cells, B-cell-depleted T cells, or PBMCs. Deeply sampled blood TCRbeta repertoires from subjects exposed to, actively infected with, or recovered from COVID-19 were included in the dataset. The repertoires were made available in a free public database intended to serve as a resource for research on the immune response to SARS-CoV-2. The samples were drawn from the first 160 participants of the ongoing ImmuneRACE study and from over 950 subjects provided by 6 global collaborators. A de-identified subject ID, COVID-19 status, age in years and sex were almost always included in the sample metadata. Where available, HLA class I and class II types were obtained from metadata supplied by the sample provider rather than from assay-based typing.

Broader findings and caveats from the paper: Clinical and demographic metadata were provided uncurated, with the amount varying by source and participant.

Whole blood was collected in K2EDTA tubes by collaborating institutions according to the institutions' own protocols. For TCRbeta analysis, collaborators shipped samples in one of three forms: frozen whole blood, isolated PBMCs, or DNA extracted from either of those sample types. TCRbeta CDR3 regions were amplified from genomic DNA using the immunoSEQ Assay, a bias-controlled multiplex PCR. Regarding the original processing steps: The number of nucleated cells in each sample was estimated from the amplification of reference gene primers within the assay. To quantify the absolute abundance of each unique TCRbeta CDR3 rearrangement, sequence reads were collapsed and filtered. Productive Simpson clonality was computed per sample as the square root of Simpson's diversity index over productive rearrangements. TCRdb obtained this table from immuneACCESS and retained in-frame rearrangements with V and J assigned. These tables miss some clones; where compared with another copy, unresolved V genes account for less than half of the shortfall, and the remainder is unexplained. V, J and clone size were drawn from that table, and D and trimming were deduced from the DNA. This sample gives a few hundred thousand clones in total; 87% of them show up just once. The ten largest clones add up to around 3% of the sample.

With respect to this clone: The antigen this receptor binds is unknown. Base qualities are missing; no much larger clone stands one base away.

The TCR comes from a man aged 18 to 30 with active or convalescent COVID-19. The sample was peripheral blood.

The CDR3 reads CASSARQGPDTQYF. DNA sequence: TGTGCCAGCAGCGCACGACAGGGCCCAGATACGCAGTATTTT. The V and J genes are TRBV5-4 and TRBJ2-3, with 7 bases in between that match TRBD1. In the germline V gene (reference sequence), CDR1 corresponds to SGHNT and CDR2 to YYREEE. Including cysteine and phenylalanine, the CDR3 has 14 amino acids. The only DNA kept is the CDR3, 42 bases in frame from the first base. Trimming accounts for 4 bases at V and 4 bases at J, while the number of junction bases matched to no gene is 6. This CDR3, with the reference TRBV5-4 and TRBJ2-3 proteins standing in past its ends, gives the full variable domain ETGVTQSPTHLIKTRGQQVTLRCSSQSGHNTVSWYQQALGQGPQFIFQYYREEENGRGNFPPRFSGLQFPNYSSELNVNALELDDSALYLCASSARQGPDTQYFGPGTRLTVL.